The sequence of this TCR beta chain was determined in a study of Ad26.COV2.S vaccination and SARS-CoV-2 variants. Described treatment: 15 to 20 received Ad26.COV2.S at low or high dose, single or two shots; about 5 received placebo; per-sample allocation not given. Samples analyzed were those drawn on day 63 after the first vaccine or placebo injection. The V and J ends lost 4 bases and 2 bases, in that order; junction bases with no gene match: 1. The CDR3 sequence is 14 residues long. Germline values: CDR1 SGDLS, CDR2 YYNGEE. Concerning this clone itself: What it binds is not known.

Data came from immunoSEQ multiplex PCR; TCRdb stores just in-frame clones and leaves some out. The table has about 370,000 clones, 80% to 90% seen once. Findings and caveats of the study: Post-vaccination breadth of spike-specific CD8+ and CD4+ T cell responses was reportedly substantial.

The sequence came from a person aged 18-60 years who received the Ad26.COV2.S COVID-19 vaccine or a placebo. The sample was peripheral blood, taken in a trial of Ad26.COV2.S vaccine versus placebo. The chain has TRBV9 and TRBJ2-2, with 8 bases matching TRBD1. The CDR3 bases are TGTGCCAGCAGCCAGGGGGCAAACACCGGGGAGCTGTTTTTT. Translation: CASSQGANTGELFF.